The rows below give T cell receptor beta chains drawn from one sample of a study of T-cell memory formation after mild COVID-19. One entry per CDR3 protein results from TCRdb running MiXCR on the 5' RACE reads. The sample lists about 430,000 distinct CDR3 sequences; around 24% were seen once. The sample consisted of PBMCs or a T cell subset sorted from them (not recorded which). All receptors derive from an adult woman who had mild COVID-19 (a few samples of this study predate the infection). Cell type and time point are not known. The CDR3 runs from the conserved cysteine through the conserved F or W. A D gene is named only where the DNA matches it firmly. Only part of the rows carry a size: once, few, many, or a class if the clone is expanded.

v_call,d_call,clone_size,j_call,cdr3_nt,cdr3_aa
TRBV20-1,NA,many,TRBJ2-2,TGCAGTGCTAGTCGGAGGGGAGGCCGGGAGCTGTTTTTT,CSASRRGGRELFF
TRBV11-3,TRBD2,NA,TRBJ2-2,TGTGCCAGCAGCTGGACTAGCGGCATTTATGAAGCCGGGGAGCTGTTTTTT,CASSWTSGIYEAGELFF
TRBV7-9,NA,NA,TRBJ1-1,TGTGCCAGCAGCCCTCAACAGTTACTTGAAGCTTTCTTT,CASSPQQLLEAFF
TRBV6-5,NA,NA,TRBJ1-1,TGTGCCAGCAGTTACCGGGGGGAAAACACTGAAGCTTTCTTT,CASSYRGENTEAFF
TRBV11-2,NA,NA,TRBJ2-1,TGTGCCAGCAGCTTAGTCGGCAGGACCTCCTACAATGAGCAGTTCTTC,CASSLVGRTSYNEQFF
TRBV2,TRBD1,many,TRBJ2-7,TGTGCCAGCAGTGCGGGACAGGGCAACCTAATCCACGAGCAGTACTTC,CASSAGQGNLIHEQYF
TRBV12-3/TRBV12-4,TRBD1,NA,TRBJ2-1,TGTGCCAGCAGTTTAAAGGGGGCCCACTACAATGAGCAGTTCTTC,CASSLKGAHYNEQFF
TRBV6-6,TRBD2,few,TRBJ2-1,TGTGCCAGCAGAAGGACTAGCGGGAGTACCGATGAGCAGTTCTTC,CASRRTSGSTDEQFF
TRBV24-1,TRBD2,NA,TRBJ2-5,TGTGCCACCAGTGACCGGGACCCCGGGACTAGCGGGAGGGCCGAAGAGACCCAGTACTTC,CATSDRDPGTSGRAEETQYF
TRBV29-1,NA,NA,TRBJ2-1,TGCAGCGTTATTCGGGGATACAATGAGCAGTTCTTC,CSVIRGYNEQFF
TRBV7-9,TRBD1,few,TRBJ1-1,TGTGCCAGCAGCGCAGGGGGACTACAGAACACTGAAGCTTTCTTT,CASSAGGLQNTEAFF
TRBV18,NA,NA,TRBJ1-2,TGTGCCAGCTCACCACGGACAGAGGCGTATGGCTACACCTTC,CASSPRTEAYGYTF
TRBV12-3/TRBV12-4,TRBD2,once,TRBJ2-2,TGTGCCAGCAGTTCTCAGCGGGAGTTGGGCGGGGAGCTGTTTTTT,CASSSQRELGGELFF
TRBV6-6,TRBD1,few,TRBJ1-3,TGTGCCAGCAGTTACATGAGACAGGGGACTGGAAACACCATATATTTT,CASSYMRQGTGNTIYF
TRBV7-2,NA,NA,TRBJ2-3,TGTGCCAGCAGCCGTACGGACCCCTCTACAGATACGCAGTATTTT,CASSRTDPSTDTQYF
TRBV7-6,NA,few,TRBJ2-1,TGTGCCAGCAGCTTAGTGGTAAATGGTGGTAATGAGCAGTTCTTC,CASSLVVNGGNEQFF
TRBV12-3/TRBV12-4,NA,NA,TRBJ1-2,TGTGCCAGCAGTTTAAGACACGCTAACTATGGCTACACCTTC,CASSLRHANYGYTF
TRBV27,NA,NA,TRBJ2-5,TGTGCCAGCGCAGAGGGGTTTCAAGAGACCCAGTACTTC,CASAEGFQETQYF
TRBV3-1,TRBD1,NA,TRBJ2-2,TGTGCCAGCAGCCGGGAGACAGGGTACACCGGGGAGCTGTTTTTT,CASSRETGYTGELFF
TRBV10-2,TRBD1,NA,TRBJ2-7,TGCGCCAGCAGCCCCCTCACCGGGACAGAGCCCTACGAGCAGTACTTC,CASSPLTGTEPYEQYF
TRBV19,TRBD2,NA,TRBJ2-1,TGTGCCAGTAGTATCGGGGCGGGGGGGCCTTGGAATGAGCAGTTCTTC,CASSIGAGGPWNEQFF
TRBV12-3/TRBV12-4,NA,NA,TRBJ2-5,TGTGCCAGCAGTTTACCGGCAGATTACCAAGAGACCCAGTACTTC,CASSLPADYQETQYF
TRBV4-3,TRBD1,NA,TRBJ2-7,TGCGCCAGCAGCCAAGATTTGGGACAGGGAAGCGAGCAGTACTTC,CASSQDLGQGSEQYF
TRBV20-1,NA,NA,TRBJ2-3,TGCAGTGCTAGGGGAGCGGGTTTCACAGATACGCAGTATTTT,CSARGAGFTDTQYF
TRBV27,TRBD1,NA,TRBJ1-4,TGTGCCAGCAGTTTTGGGGGACAGCCTAATGAAAAACTGTTTTTT,CASSFGGQPNEKLFF